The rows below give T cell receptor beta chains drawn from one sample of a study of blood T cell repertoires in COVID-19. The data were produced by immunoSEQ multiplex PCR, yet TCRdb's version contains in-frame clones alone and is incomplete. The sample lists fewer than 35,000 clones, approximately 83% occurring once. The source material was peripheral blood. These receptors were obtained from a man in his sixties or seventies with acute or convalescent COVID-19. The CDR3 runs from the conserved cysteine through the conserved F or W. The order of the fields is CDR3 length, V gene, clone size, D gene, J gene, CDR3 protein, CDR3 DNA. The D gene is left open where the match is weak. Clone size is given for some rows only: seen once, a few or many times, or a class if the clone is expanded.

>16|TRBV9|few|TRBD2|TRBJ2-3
CASSVVERGFTDTQYF
TGTGCCAGCAGCGTAGTGGAGCGGGGGTTCACAGATACGCAGTATTTT
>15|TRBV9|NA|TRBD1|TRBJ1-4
CASSGDSATNEKLFF
TGTGCCAGCAGCGGGGACAGCGCAACTAATGAAAAACTGTTTTTT
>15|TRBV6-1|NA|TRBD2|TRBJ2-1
CASSELAGGYNEQFF
TGTGCCAGCAGTGAACTAGCGGGGGGATACAATGAGCAGTTCTTC
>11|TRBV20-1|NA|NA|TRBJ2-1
CSAGGTNEQFF
TGCAGTGCCGGCGGGACGAATGAGCAGTTCTTC
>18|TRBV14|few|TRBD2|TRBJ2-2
CASSHHAGALRDTGELFF
TGTGCCAGCAGCCATCATGCGGGAGCCCTGAGGGACACCGGGGAGCTGTTTTTT
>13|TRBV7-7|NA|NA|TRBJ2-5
CASSLSLQETQYF
TGTGCCAGCAGCTTATCCCTTCAAGAGACCCAGTACTTC
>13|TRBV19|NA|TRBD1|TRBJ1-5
CATGQYSNQPQHF
TGTGCCACGGGACAGTATAGCAATCAGCCCCAGCATTTT
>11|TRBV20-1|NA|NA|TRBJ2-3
CSATITDTQYF
TGCAGTGCTACTATCACAGATACGCAGTATTTT
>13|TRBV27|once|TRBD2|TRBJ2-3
CASTPTSLTPQYF
TGTGCCAGCACCCCGACTAGCCTCACCCCGCAGTATTTT
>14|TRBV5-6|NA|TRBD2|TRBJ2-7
CASRRTSGAYEQYF
TGTGCCAGCAGGAGGACTAGCGGTGCCTACGAGCAGTACTTC
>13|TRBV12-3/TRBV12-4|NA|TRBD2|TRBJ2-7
CASSKREDHEQYF
TGTGCCAGCAGTAAGCGGGAGGACCACGAGCAGTACTTC
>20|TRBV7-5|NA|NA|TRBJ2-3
CVRSLGPPQRTPASTDTQYF
TGTGTCAGAAGCTTAGGGCCCCCCCAGCGGACCCCCGCTAGCACAGATACGCAGTATTTT
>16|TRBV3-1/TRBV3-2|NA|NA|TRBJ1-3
CASSQGLSGRGNTIYF
TGTGCCAGCAGCCAAGGGCTGTCAGGAAGGGGAAACACCATATATTTT
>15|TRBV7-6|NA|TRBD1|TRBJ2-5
CASSSMMDRMETQYF
TGTGCCAGCAGTTCAATGATGGACAGGATGGAGACCCAGTACTTC
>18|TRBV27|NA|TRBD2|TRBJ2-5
CASSLSGLAGAVKETQYF
TGTGCCAGCAGTTTATCGGGACTAGCGGGAGCGGTAAAAGAGACCCAGTACTTC
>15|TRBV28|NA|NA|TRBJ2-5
CASSLGGAVQETQYF
TGTGCCAGCAGCCTGGGGGGGGCAGTTCAAGAGACCCAGTACTTC
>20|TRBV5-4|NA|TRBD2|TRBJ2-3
CASSLAGTSGRLRGPDTQYF
TGTGCCAGCAGCTTGGCCGGGACTAGCGGGAGACTGAGGGGCCCAGATACGCAGTATTTT
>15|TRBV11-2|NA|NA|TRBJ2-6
CASSRAGQGANVLTF
TGTGCCAGCAGCCGGGCGGGGCAGGGGGCCAACGTCCTGACTTTC
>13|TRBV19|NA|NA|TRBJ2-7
CASSRVNSYEQYF
TGTGCCAGTTCCCGAGTAAACTCCTACGAGCAGTACTTC
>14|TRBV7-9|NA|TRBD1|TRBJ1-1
CASKAGTVNTEAFF
TGTGCCAGCAAGGCCGGGACAGTCAACACTGAAGCTTTCTTT
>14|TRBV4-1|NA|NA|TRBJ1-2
CASTQAEGTYGYTF
TGCGCCAGCACCCAGGCGGAGGGAACCTATGGCTACACCTTC
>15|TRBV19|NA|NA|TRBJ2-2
CASSFGRSSTGELFF
TGTGCCAGTAGTTTCGGGAGATCGAGCACCGGGGAGCTGTTTTTT
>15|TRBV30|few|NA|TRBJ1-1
CAPPTPDSHGTEAFF
TGTGCCCCCCCCACCCCGGACAGTCATGGCACTGAAGCTTTCTTT
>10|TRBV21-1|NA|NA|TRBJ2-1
CASSELKQFF
TGTGCCAGCAGCGAACTAAAGCAGTTCTTC
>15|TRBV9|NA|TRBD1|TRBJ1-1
CASSGRQGDNTEAFF
TGTGCCAGCAGCGGCCGACAGGGGGACAACACTGAAGCTTTCTTT
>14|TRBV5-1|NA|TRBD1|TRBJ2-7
CASSPGQGVGEQYF
TGCGCCAGCAGCCCGGGACAGGGCGTCGGCGAGCAGTACTTC
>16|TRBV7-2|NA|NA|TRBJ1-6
CASRRTTGISDSPLHF
TGTGCCAGCAGACGGACCACGGGAATTTCGGATTCACCCCTCCACTTT
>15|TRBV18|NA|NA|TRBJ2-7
CASSPKAGESHEQYF
TGTGCCAGCTCACCAAAGGCAGGGGAATCCCACGAGCAGTACTTC
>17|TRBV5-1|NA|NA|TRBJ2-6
CASSFIGARSGANVLTF
TGCGCCAGCAGCTTTATAGGGGCCCGCTCTGGGGCCAACGTCCTGACTTTC
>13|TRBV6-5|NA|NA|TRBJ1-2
CASSYTTGLGYTF
TGTGCCAGCAGTTACACCACAGGGCTTGGCTACACCTTC
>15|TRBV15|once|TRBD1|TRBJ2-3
CATSRPGQGLDTQYF
TGTGCCACCAGCCGTCCGGGACAGGGGCTGGATACGCAGTATTTT
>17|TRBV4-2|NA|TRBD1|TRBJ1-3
CASSSSLTGISGNTIYF
TGTGCCAGCAGCTCATCACTGACAGGGATTTCTGGAAACACCATATATTTT
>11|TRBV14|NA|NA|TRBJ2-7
CASSQDVEQYF
TGTGCCAGCAGCCAAGACGTCGAGCAGTACTTC
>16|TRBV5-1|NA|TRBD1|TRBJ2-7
CASSFGGQGLRYEQYF
TGCGCCAGCAGCTTTGGAGGACAGGGGTTACGCTACGAGCAGTACTTC
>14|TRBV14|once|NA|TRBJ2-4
CASSQASAKNIQYF
TGTGCCAGCAGCCAAGCATCAGCCAAAAACATTCAGTACTTC
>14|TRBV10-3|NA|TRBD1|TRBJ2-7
CAIRPGQATYEQYF
TGTGCCATCAGACCGGGACAGGCGACGTACGAGCAGTACTTC
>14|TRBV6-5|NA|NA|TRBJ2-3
CASSNFVRGDTQYF
TGTGCCAGCAGTAACTTCGTTCGGGGAGATACGCAGTATTTT
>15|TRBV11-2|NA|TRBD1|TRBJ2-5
CASSLGGLNQETQYF
TGTGCCAGCAGCCTAGGGGGCCTAAATCAAGAGACCCAGTACTTC
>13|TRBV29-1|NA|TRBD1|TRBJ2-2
CSVDRTNTGELFF
TGCAGCGTGGACAGGACGAACACCGGGGAGCTGTTTTTT
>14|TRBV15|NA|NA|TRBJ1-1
CATTTRQMNTEAFF
TGTGCCACCACAACGAGACAAATGAACACTGAAGCTTTCTTT
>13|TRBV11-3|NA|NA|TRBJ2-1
CASSPQGWNEQFF
TGTGCCAGCAGCCCTCAGGGGTGGAATGAGCAGTTCTTC